A single sample gave rise to the 27 T cell receptor beta chains below, sequenced in a study of naive and memory T cell subsets. The antigens these receptors bind are not known. Two oligonucleotides, mixed equimolar, formed the beta constant-region primer covering TRBC1 and TRBC2. The ligated cDNA underwent four PCR rounds using SP2 and nested alpha and beta constant-region primers. TCRdb re-called the UMI-ligation and nested PCR reads with MiXCR, one entry per CDR3 protein. The data show some 110,000 distinct CDR3 sequences, with 14% seen just once and approximately 2.6% held by the top ten. Regarding the study as a whole: Naive repertoires, especially CD8, held a few larger clonotypes, possibly memory cells re-expressing CD45RA.

The sample taken for sequencing was naive CD8+ T cells from blood. The receptors were sampled from a human donor in good health.

The genes are TRBV27 and TRBJ1-4; the D is unclear. V lost 5 bases and J 3 bases, leaving 13 bases between the germline ends. The germline V gene has CDR1 MNHEY and CDR2 SMNVEV (reference sequence). CDR3 length equals 15 residues. The chain's CDR3 is CASSPYKSPNEKLFF. The DNA for the CDR3 is TGTGCCAGCAGTCCCTACAAGTCGCCTAATGAAAAACTGTTTTTT.

The rearrangement links TRBV5-1 to TRBJ2-7, with D hard to call. The ends were cut back, 2 bases at V and 1 base at J, with 13 bases in the middle. Germline assignment: CDR1 SGHRS and CDR2 YFSETQ. CDR3 length equals 15 residues. CDR3 sequence: CASSFNSLMSYEQYF. CDR3 in DNA: TGCGCCAGCAGCTTCAACAGTCTCATGTCCTACGAGCAGTACTTC.

This chain connects TRBV27 to TRBJ2-3; D is uncertain. Germline loops: CDR1 MNHEY, CDR2 SMNVEV (reference sequence). Trimming removed 0 bases at V and 4 bases at J, with 2 bases between. The CDR3 length is 12 residues. The CDR3 DNA sequence: TGTGCCAGCAGTTTATCCCCAGATACGCAGTATTTT. Translating gives CASSLSPDTQYF.

This clonotype was counted a few times. This chain links TRBV12-3 or TRBV12-4 with TRBJ1-1; D uncertain. The CDR3 is 16 residues long. The V and J ends lost 5 bases and 0 bases respectively, with 16 bases between them. CDR3 DNA sequence: TGTGCCAGCAGTCCTAGACCGACTGCCTTGAACACTGAAGCTTTCTTT. It translates to CASSPRPTALNTEAFF.

There are a few counts of this clonotype. The chain recombines TRBV15 with TRBJ2-1, with D tentatively TRBD1 (6 bases). From germline, CDR1 is LNHNV and CDR2 YYDKDF (reference sequence). V was cut by 2 bases and J by 4 bases, with 12 bases left in between. The CDR3 consists of 15 residues. The DNA for the CDR3 is TGTGCCACCAGCAGAAAACTAGACAGGTACAATGAGCAGTTCTTC. This translates into CATSRKLDRYNEQFF.

This clonotype was counted only a few times. V usage is TRBV4-3 and J usage is TRBJ2-1; tentatively, D is TRBD1 (6 bases). CDR3 length: 14 residues. Deletions cut 2 bases from V and 7 bases from J, with 12 bases between. From germline, CDR1 is LGHNA and CDR2 YSLEER. The CDR3: CASSQSRRGNEQFF. The CDR3 DNA follows: TGCGCCAGCAGCCAATCGAGAAGGGGGAATGAGCAGTTCTTC.

This clonotype was detected only a few times. The V gene is TRBV12-3 or TRBV12-4, the J gene TRBJ1-1, with 7 bases fitting TRBD1. V was pared by 7 bases and J by 3 bases, with 5 bases of the junction left unmatched. The CDR3 totals 13 residues. CDR3 nucleotide sequence: TGTGCCAGCAATCAGGGGGGGGACACTGAAGCTTTCTTT. It codes for CASNQGGDTEAFF.

In this sample, this clonotype turned up a few times. The V call is TRBV4-3, the J call TRBJ1-1; D ambiguous. V lost 4 bases to trimming and J lost 4 bases, with 10 bases between them. Looked up from germline, CDR1 is LGHNA and CDR2 is YSLEER. The CDR3 consists of 13 residues. The CDR3 loop reads CASSPGASTEAFF. The CDR3 DNA sequence: TGCGCCAGCAGCCCCGGAGCAAGCACTGAAGCTTTCTTT.

Only a few counts were recorded for this clonotype. The chain combines TRBV27 with TRBJ1-4; D remains unclear. The CDR3 loop spans 15 amino acids. The germline V gene encodes CDR1 MNHEY and CDR2 SMNVEV (reference sequence). Trimming left V 5 bases short and J 8 bases short, with 18 bases between. The CDR3 nucleotides are TGTGCCAGCAGTCACAATAGGGCCGGGTTAGAAAAACTGTTTTTT. Its translation: CASSHNRAGLEKLFF.

The chain is built from TRBV7-9 and TRBJ2-5, with 10 bases aligning to TRBD2. The J segment lost 5 bases and the V segment lost 3 bases, leaving 6 bases of the junction unmatched. The CDR3 is 15 residues long. Germline V gives CDR1 SEHNR, CDR2 FQNEAQ (reference sequence). The chain's CDR3 is CASSLKRGGRETQYF. CDR3 nucleotides: TGTGCCAGCAGCTTGAAGCGGGGGGGCAGGGAGACCCAGTACTTC.

The chain is built from TRBV28 and TRBJ2-7, with D perhaps TRBD2 (5 bases). The CDR3 covers 13 residues. The V gene lost 6 bases and the J gene lost 2 bases, with 11 bases spanning the gap. From germline, CDR1 is MDHEN and CDR2 SYDVKM. The CDR3 DNA reads TGTGCCAGCAGGGGCCCCGGGACCTACGAGCAGTACTTC. This encodes CASRGPGTYEQYF.

This clonotype was counted between two and nine times. The V gene is TRBV12-3 or TRBV12-4, the J gene TRBJ2-1, with 9 bases lining up with TRBD2. V lost 5 bases, J lost 9 bases, and 11 bases stayed unmatched. The CDR3 loop spans 15 amino acids. The CDR3 coding sequence is TGTGCCAGCAGTCTCCTAGCGGGATCTGTGCTTGAGCAGTTCTTC. This codes for CASSLLAGSVLEQFF.

The CDR3 sequence is CASSISSYNEQFF. CDR3 in DNA: TGTGCCAGTAGTATAAGCTCCTACAATGAGCAGTTCTTC. The rearrangement uses TRBV19 and TRBJ2-1; D ambiguous. Germline-derived CDR1 and CDR2 are LNHDA and SQIVND (reference sequence). The CDR3 spans 13 residues. The V gene lost 2 bases and the J gene lost 0 bases, with 2 bases spanning the gap.

The gene calls are TRBV13 and TRBJ2-7, with a weak D call TRBD2 (5 bases). The CDR3 runs 12 residues. Trimming took off 4 bases at V and 3 bases at J, with 7 bases between the two ends. CDR1 and CDR2 from the germline V gene are PRHDT and FYEKMQ (reference sequence). The CDR3 DNA follows: TGTGCCAGCAGCTCCCGGGACTACGAGCAGTACTTC. Residues: CASSSRDYEQYF.

J is TRBJ2-7 and V is TRBV12-3 or TRBV12-4; D is perhaps TRBD1 (6 bases). CDR3 length: 15 amino acids. V shed 3 bases and J shed 3 bases, with 15 bases lying between them. The CDR3 coding sequence is TGTGCCAGCAGTTTGGGGTCAGGGGTTGGCTACGAGCAGTACTTC. Amino acids: CASSLGSGVGYEQYF.

The chain joins TRBV7-3 to TRBJ2-5; a possible D gene is TRBD2 (6 bases). This CDR3 is 14 amino acids long. Looked up from germline, CDR1 is SGHTA and CDR2 is FQGTGA. The ends were cut back, 3 bases at V and 5 bases at J, with 13 bases in the middle. The CDR3 DNA reads as TGTGCCAGCAGCTTTGGCGGTGCGGGGGAGACCCAGTACTTC. Protein sequence: CASSFGGAGETQYF.

CDR3 DNA sequence: TGTGCCAGCAGTTACGCGGGCGGGAATCAGCCCCAGCATTTT. This sequence encodes CASSYAGGNQPQHF. The V gene is TRBV6-2 or TRBV6-3, the J gene TRBJ1-5; D remains unclear. The CDR3 sequence is 14 residues long. The germline CDR1 and CDR2 sequences are MNHEY and SVGEGT. The V end lost 2 bases, the J end lost 4 bases, and 9 bases lay between the germline ends.

A note on this clonotype: At one end the junction does not follow the germline gene, possibly because of a read error. V gene TRBV5-4 combines with J gene TRBJ2-1; D may match TRBD1 or TRBD2 (5 bases each). From germline, CDR1 is SGHNT and CDR2 YYREEE (reference sequence). The CDR3 runs to 15 residues. The CDR3 nucleotides are TGTGCCGGCAGCTTGACGCTCGGGGCCCAGAATGAGCAGTTCTTC. Residues: CAGSLTLGAQNEQFF.

This clonotype was seen ten or more times. V usage is TRBV4-3 and J usage is TRBJ1-2, with D maybe TRBD1 (5 bases). The CDR3 consists of 11 residues. V was clipped by 0 bases and J by 13 bases, with 9 bases between them. Germline-derived CDR1 and CDR2 are LGHNA and YSLEER. CDR3 amino acids: CASSQDRVFTF. The CDR3, as DNA: TGCGCCAGCAGCCAAGACAGGGTGTTCACCTTC.

This clonotype has a handful of counts. This chain uses TRBV16 with TRBJ2-4; 8 nucleotides match TRBD1. Germline values: CDR1 KGHSY, CDR2 FQNENV. The CDR3 is made up of 19 amino acids. Trimming cost V 1 base and J 0 bases; bases outside gene matches: 11. As DNA, the CDR3 is TGTGCCAGCAGCCAATTGGACAGGGATATCGCCTTAGCCAAAAACATTCAGTACTTC. It codes for CASSQLDRDIALAKNIQYF.

This clonotype was found a few times. This chain joins TRBV21-1 and TRBJ2-1; TRBD2 is the table's D call, not checked against the DNA. TRBV21-1 is recorded as a pseudogene. The CDR3 covers 15 residues. The CDR3 protein is CASSKDWAAGDEQFF. Written as DNA, the CDR3 is TGTGCCAGCAGCAAAGATTGGGCAGCGGGGGATGAGCAGTTCTTC.

The chain uses TRBV28 and TRBJ1-6, with 9 bases identical to TRBD1. Germline V CDR1 and CDR2: MDHEN, SYDVKM. This CDR3 has 16 amino acids. The V and J ends lost 3 bases and 5 bases, in that order; junction bases with no gene match: 5. In nucleotides, the CDR3 is TGTGCCAGCAGTTTCCGGGACAGGGTTAATAATTCACCCCTCCACTTT. Amino acid sequence: CASSFRDRVNNSPLHF.

The CDR3 loop is CSASLGASSSYNEQFF. DNA of the CDR3: TGCAGTGCTAGCCTAGGAGCGTCAAGCTCCTACAATGAGCAGTTCTTC. The genes are TRBV20-1 and TRBJ2-1; D uncertain. The CDR3 sequence is 16 residues long. The V gene's germline CDR1 is DFQATT and CDR2 SNEGSKA (reference sequence). The V and J ends lost 3 bases and 0 bases respectively, with 15 bases between them.

This clonotype was observed once. The gene calls are TRBV27 and TRBJ1-6, with no clear D. Deletions cut 3 bases from V and 0 bases from J, with 3 bases between. The CDR3 contains 14 residues. Per germline, CDR1 MNHEY and CDR2 SMNVEV (reference sequence). The CDR3 reads CASSLFSYNSPLHF. The CDR3 DNA follows: TGTGCCAGCAGTTTGTTCTCCTATAATTCACCCCTCCACTTT.

The chain employs TRBV12-3 or TRBV12-4 and TRBJ1-1; tentative D call: TRBD1 (6 bases). The CDR3 length is 16 residues. Trimming took 10 bases from V and 1 from J, leaving 22 bases between them. The CDR3 region is CATQAGTREGNTEAFF. DNA of the CDR3: TGTGCCACTCAAGCCGGGACAAGGGAGGGGAACACTGAAGCTTTCTTT.

This clonotype was counted only a few times. The chain has TRBV11-2 and TRBJ2-1, with D tentatively TRBD1 (5 bases). V was trimmed by 5 bases and J by 12 bases, leaving 14 bases between them. Germline loops: CDR1 SGHAT, CDR2 FQNNGV. The CDR3 has 12 amino acids. The CDR3 reads CASSPDSFGQFF. The DNA for the CDR3 is TGTGCCAGCAGCCCCGACAGCTTCGGGCAGTTCTTC.

In its sample, this clonotype was seen a few times. The chain uses TRBV14 and TRBJ2-6; TRBD1 agrees at 10 bases. Germline V gene sequence: CDR1 SGHDN, CDR2 FVKESK. J lost 4 bases, V lost 1 base, and 13 bases had no gene match. The CDR3 consists of 20 residues. Here the CDR3 reads CASSQGVRDRGIGGANVLTF. Written as DNA, the CDR3 is TGTGCCAGCAGCCAAGGGGTTCGGGACAGGGGTATCGGCGGGGCCAACGTCCTGACTTTC.